These T cell receptor beta chains were read from a single sample in a study of early T cells in non-severe SARS-CoV-2 infection. One entry per CDR3 protein results from TCRdb running MiXCR on the 5' RACE reads. The table lists fewer than 85,000 distinct CDR3 sequences, about 17% of them singletons, with about 3% in the top ten. The sample consisted of whole blood. The receptors shown here come from an adult who was a healthcare worker with PCR-confirmed SARS-CoV-2 infection or an uninfected control (not recorded which). The CDR3 runs from the conserved cysteine through the conserved F or W. D genes are given only for firm matches. Not all rows give a size; the values are once, few, many and, for expanded clones, a class.

j_call v_call d_call clone_size cdr3_aa cdr3_nt
TRBJ2-7 TRBV3-1 . few CASSRSGGSYEQYF TGTGCCAGCAGCCGCTCCGGAGGGTCCTACGAGCAGTACTTC
TRBJ2-5 TRBV4-2 . few CASSPISGVGDQETQYF TGTGCCAGCAGCCCTATTAGCGGAGTCGGGGATCAAGAGACCCAGTACTTC
TRBJ1-2 TRBV29-1 TRBD1 . CSVEDRQGNYGYTF TGCAGCGTTGAAGATAGACAGGGGAACTATGGCTACACCTTC
TRBJ1-2 TRBV20-1 . . CSAGGWAVYGYTF TGCAGTGCGGGGGGATGGGCCGTCTATGGCTACACCTTC
TRBJ1-4 TRBV19 . few CASSSVGTNEKLFF TGTGCCAGTAGTAGTGTCGGAACTAATGAAAAACTGTTTTTT
TRBJ1-1 TRBV6-5 TRBD1 . CASRPTGVQATEAFF TGTGCCAGCAGGCCGACAGGGGTTCAGGCCACTGAAGCTTTCTTT
TRBJ2-5 TRBV14 TRBD1 few CASSLFQGARETQYF TGTGCCAGCAGCCTTTTCCAGGGGGCAAGAGAGACCCAGTACTTC
TRBJ2-3 TRBV20-1 . many CSARREPGNTQYF TGCAGTGCTCGCCGGGAGCCCGGTAATACGCAGTATTTT
TRBJ1-1 TRBV7-2 . . CASSLVREVPEAFF TGTGCCAGCAGCTTAGTTCGGGAGGTCCCCGAAGCTTTCTTT
TRBJ1-1 TRBV20-1 TRBD1 . CSADGLGQGSTEAFF TGCAGTGCTGACGGGTTGGGACAGGGGAGTACTGAAGCTTTCTTT
TRBJ1-6 TRBV11-2 TRBD1 . CASSDRTGMNNSPLHF TGTGCCAGCAGCGATAGGACAGGGATGAATAATTCACCCCTCCACTTT
TRBJ2-1 TRBV12-3/TRBV12-4 . few CASSDRVSGLSYNEQFF TGTGCCAGCAGTGACCGGGTTAGCGGCCTCTCCTACAATGAGCAGTTCTTC
TRBJ2-7 TRBV20-1 TRBD1 few CSAVQGELDEQYF TGCAGTGCTGTCCAGGGGGAGTTGGACGAGCAGTACTTC
TRBJ1-6 TRBV18 . . CASSPAGVSSPLHF TGTGCCAGCTCACCAGCGGGAGTCAGTTCACCCCTCCACTTT
TRBJ1-1 TRBV6-5 TRBD1 few CASRLDRVAAEAFF TGTGCCAGCAGACTGGACAGGGTGGCGGCTGAAGCTTTCTTT
TRBJ1-5 TRBV28 . few CASRDLQGLAF TGTGCCAGCAGGGACCTACAGGGCCTAGCATTT
TRBJ2-3 TRBV20-1 TRBD2 . CSASERGGVTDTQYF TGCAGTGCTAGTGAACGGGGGGGAGTCACAGATACGCAGTATTTT
TRBJ1-5 TRBV19 . few CASSMYPGHDLGMQHF TGTGCCAGTAGTATGTATCCAGGCCACGATCTTGGGATGCAGCATTTT
TRBJ2-1 TRBV24-1 TRBD2 many CATRGKGLAGGNEQFF TGTGCCACCAGGGGAAAGGGACTAGCGGGAGGGAATGAGCAGTTCTTC
TRBJ1-5 TRBV6-1 TRBD1 few CASTWDRGGDQPQHF TGTGCCAGCACCTGGGACAGGGGCGGCGATCAGCCCCAGCATTTT
TRBJ2-7 TRBV29-1 . . CSRGTDPYEQYF TGCAGCAGGGGGACCGACCCCTACGAGCAGTACTTC
TRBJ2-7 TRBV30 TRBD2 few CAWSGLAGGVYEQYF TGTGCCTGGAGTGGACTAGCGGGGGGGGTATACGAGCAGTACTTC
TRBJ1-5 TRBV7-2 TRBD1 . CASSLDRGRGQPQHF TGTGCCAGCAGCCTTGACAGGGGCAGGGGTCAGCCCCAGCATTTT
TRBJ2-1 TRBV11-2 . . CASSLDLASEQFF TGTGCCAGCAGCTTAGATCTGGCTAGTGAGCAGTTCTTC
TRBJ2-4 TRBV12-3/TRBV12-4 . few CASEGTGAKNIQYF TGTGCCAGCGAGGGGACGGGGGCCAAAAACATTCAGTACTTC
TRBJ2-2 TRBV5-1 . few CASSPRGGASTGELFF TGCGCCAGCAGCCCACGTGGAGGGGCGAGCACCGGGGAGCTGTTTTTT
TRBJ2-2 TRBV7-7 TRBD2 few CASSPQLAGNTGELFF TGTGCTAGCAGCCCCCAGCTAGCGGGGAACACCGGGGAGCTGTTTTTT
TRBJ1-6 TRBV4-2 . . CASSQEVYSPLHF TGTGCCAGCAGCCAAGAGGTGTACTCACCCCTCCACTTT
TRBJ1-2 TRBV6-6 . . CASRGRTPRDYTF TGTGCCAGCAGAGGCAGAACCCCCCGGGACTACACCTTC
TRBJ2-4 TRBV7-6 TRBD2 . CASSLKGLTGLAGAKAKNIQYF TGTGCCAGCAGCTTAAAGGGCCTTACTGGACTAGCGGGGGCCAAAGCCAAAAACATTCAGTACTTC
TRBJ1-6 TRBV3-1 . . CASSLGGYNSPLHF TGTGCCAGCAGCCTAGGGGGGTATAATTCACCCCTCCACTTT
TRBJ2-5 TRBV29-1 . few CSVEQGPETQYF TGCAGCGTTGAGCAGGGGCCAGAGACCCAGTACTTC
TRBJ2-5 TRBV11-2 . few CASSLDLEVRVRETQYF TGTGCCAGCAGCTTAGATTTGGAGGTGAGGGTCCGAGAGACCCAGTACTTC
TRBJ2-7 TRBV21-1 . many CASSYTSLGEQYF TGTGCCAGCAGCTATACTAGCTTGGGGGAGCAGTACTTC
TRBJ2-5 TRBV7-9 . . CASSFNPQETQYF TGTGCCAGCAGCTTCAACCCTCAAGAGACCCAGTACTTC